These 3 T cell receptor beta chains originate from one sample sequenced in a study of blood T cells in healthy people across ages. A second PCR, run for about 7 to 11 cycles, used a sample-barcoded 5' primer plus a J-beta primer mix. TCRdb processed the 5' RACE reads anew with MiXCR; each CDR3 protein has one entry. The sample contains about 680,000 distinct CDR3 sequences, over 45% of which appear only once. What was sequenced was blood. These receptors came from a woman in her sixties in good health.

In DNA form, the CDR3 reads TGTGCCTGGAGTGTTCACAGTGGAAACACCATATATTTT. Translated: CAWSVHSGNTIYF. The rearrangement links TRBV30 to TRBJ1-3; D gene uncertain. Between the trimmed V and J ends, which lost 0 bases and 3 bases, there was a span of 6 bases. The CDR3 is made up of 13 amino acids. In germline, CDR1 is GTSNPN, CDR2 SVGIG (reference sequence).

The V and J genes are TRBV18 and TRBJ2-1, with D hard to call. There are 13 residues in the CDR3. Germline V lookup: CDR1 KGHSH, CDR2 LQKENI. Trimming left V 2 bases short and J 3 bases short, with 5 bases between. CDR3 in DNA: TGTGCCAGCTCACCATCCCTCTACAATGAGCAGTTCTTC. It encodes CASSPSLYNEQFF.

This clonotype was counted only a few times. The chain joins TRBV12-3 or TRBV12-4 to TRBJ2-1; maybe TRBD1 (6 bases). The DNA end is more similar to TRBJ2-7, so the J call may be wrong. The CDR3 is 15 residues long. DNA of the CDR3: TGTGCCAGCAGATTCGGGACATCCCCCTACAATGAGCAGTACTTC. Amino acids: CASRFGTSPYNEQYF.